This T cell receptor (beta chain) stems from a study of memory B cells and T cells in multiple sclerosis. Study-wide points: Normalization was needed because clone-set size differences affected shared clonotype counts.

After stimulus-free culture, autoproliferating CFSE-dim and non-proliferating CFSE-high T cells were sequenced separately. Cultures began with approximately 52 million CFSE-labeled PBMCs, unstimulated for 7 days, with replicate wells pooled. Without exogenous stimuli, approximately 0.5 uM CFSE-labeled PBMCs were cultured serum-free. This clone was picked up a small number of times. Its antigen is unknown. Relative to the germline gene, one junction end is altered; a read error may explain this. The repertoire was sequenced with immunoSEQ multiplex PCR; TCRdb's copy has only in-frame clones and lacks some. The sample lists 11,000 or so clones, roughly 81% occurring once. The CDR3 extends over 15 amino acids. Germline V gives CDR1 LNHDA, CDR2 SQIVND (reference sequence).

This TCR came from a human donor with multiple sclerosis. The chain recombines TRBV19 with TRBJ2-5; no clear D gene. Source material: PBMCs from blood kept in culture. The CDR3 spells CASSILGQLEETQYF. The CDR3 region has the DNA TGTGCCAGTAGTATTTTAGGGCAGCTCGAAGAAACCCAGTACTTC.